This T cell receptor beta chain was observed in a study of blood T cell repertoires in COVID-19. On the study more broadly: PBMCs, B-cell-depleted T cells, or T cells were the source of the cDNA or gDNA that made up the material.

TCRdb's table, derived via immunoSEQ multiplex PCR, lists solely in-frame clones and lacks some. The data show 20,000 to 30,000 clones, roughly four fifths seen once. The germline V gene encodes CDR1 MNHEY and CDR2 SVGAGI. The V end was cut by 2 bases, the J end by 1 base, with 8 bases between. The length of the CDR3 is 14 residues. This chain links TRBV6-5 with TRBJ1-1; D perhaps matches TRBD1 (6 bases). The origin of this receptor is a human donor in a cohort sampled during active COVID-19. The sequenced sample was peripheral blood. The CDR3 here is CASSYEQGNTEAFF. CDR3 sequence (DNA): TGTGCCAGCAGTTACGAACAGGGGAACACTGAAGCTTTCTTT.